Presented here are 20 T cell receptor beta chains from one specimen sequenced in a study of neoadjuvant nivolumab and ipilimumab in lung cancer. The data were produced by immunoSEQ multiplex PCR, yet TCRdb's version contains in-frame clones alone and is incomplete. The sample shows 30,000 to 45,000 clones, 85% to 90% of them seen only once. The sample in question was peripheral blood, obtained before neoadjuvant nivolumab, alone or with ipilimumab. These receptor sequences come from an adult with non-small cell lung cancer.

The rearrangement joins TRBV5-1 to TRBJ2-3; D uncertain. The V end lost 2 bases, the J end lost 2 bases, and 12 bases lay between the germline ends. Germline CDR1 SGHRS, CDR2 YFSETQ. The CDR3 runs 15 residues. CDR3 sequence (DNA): TGCGCCAGCAGCTTTCGGTCAGCAGACACAGATACGCAGTATTTT. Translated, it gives CASSFRSADTDTQYF.

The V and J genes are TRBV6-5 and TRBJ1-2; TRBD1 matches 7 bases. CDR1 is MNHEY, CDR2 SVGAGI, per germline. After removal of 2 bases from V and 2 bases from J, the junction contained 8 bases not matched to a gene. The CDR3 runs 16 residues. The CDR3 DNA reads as TGTGCCAGCAGTTACGCCAAGGACAGGTACAACTATGGCTACACCTTC. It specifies CASSYAKDRYNYGYTF.

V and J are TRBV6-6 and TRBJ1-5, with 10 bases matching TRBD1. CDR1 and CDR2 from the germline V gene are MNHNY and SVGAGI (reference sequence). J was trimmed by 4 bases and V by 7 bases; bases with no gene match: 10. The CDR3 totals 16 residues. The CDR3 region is CASTTTWTGGNQPQHF. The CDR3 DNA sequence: TGTGCCAGCACTACAACGTGGACAGGGGGGAATCAGCCCCAGCATTTT.

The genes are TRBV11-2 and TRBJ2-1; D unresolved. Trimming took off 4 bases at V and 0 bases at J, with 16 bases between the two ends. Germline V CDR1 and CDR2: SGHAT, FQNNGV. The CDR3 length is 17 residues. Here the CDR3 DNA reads TGTGCCAGCAGCTACACTTTCACACTCAGCTCCTACAATGAGCAGTTCTTC. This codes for CASSYTFTLSSYNEQFF.

The CDR3 sequence is CASGTAGNTIYF. CDR3 nucleotides: TGTGCCAGCGGGACAGCTGGAAACACCATATATTTT. The V call is TRBV2, the J call TRBJ1-3, with 7 bases that match TRBD1. CDR3 length: 12 residues. Looked up from germline, CDR1 is SNHLY and CDR2 is FYNNEI. V shed 8 bases and J 2 bases; nucleotides not matched to a gene: 0.

CDR3 sequence reads: CASSSQGLAAYEQYF. The CDR3 bases are TGTGCCAGCAGTTCCCAGGGACTAGCGGCATACGAGCAGTACTTC. The rearrangement joins TRBV2 to TRBJ2-7; 11 positions match TRBD2. The germline V gene encodes CDR1 SNHLY and CDR2 FYNNEI. The trim removed 5 bases at V and 4 bases at J, leaving 7 bases unmatched. The CDR3 covers 15 residues.

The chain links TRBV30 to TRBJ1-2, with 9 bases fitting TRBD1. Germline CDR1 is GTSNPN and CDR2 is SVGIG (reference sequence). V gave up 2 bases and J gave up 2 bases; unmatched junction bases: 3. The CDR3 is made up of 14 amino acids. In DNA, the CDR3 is TGTGCCTGGAGTCCGACAGGGGGGAACTATGGCTACACCTTC. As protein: CAWSPTGGNYGYTF.

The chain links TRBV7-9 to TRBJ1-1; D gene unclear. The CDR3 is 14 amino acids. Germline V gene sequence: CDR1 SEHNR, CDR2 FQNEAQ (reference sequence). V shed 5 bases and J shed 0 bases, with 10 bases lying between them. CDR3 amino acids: CASSRSGVNTEAFF. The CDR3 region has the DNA TGTGCCAGCAGCCGGAGCGGGGTGAACACTGAAGCTTTCTTT.

CDR3 in amino acids: CSVGGEYNEQFF. CDR3 coding DNA: TGCAGCGTTGGGGGGGAATACAATGAGCAGTTCTTC. The chain links TRBV29-1 to TRBJ2-1, with a weak D call TRBD2 (6 bases). This CDR3 comprises 12 residues. V was shortened by 4 bases and J by 4 bases, with 8 bases between the two germline ends. The V gene's germline CDR1 is SQVTM and CDR2 ANQGSEA.

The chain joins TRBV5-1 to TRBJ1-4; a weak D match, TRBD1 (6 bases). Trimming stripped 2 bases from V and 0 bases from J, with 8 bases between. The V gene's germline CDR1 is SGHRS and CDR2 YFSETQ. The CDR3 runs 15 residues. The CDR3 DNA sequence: TGCGCCAGCAGCTTAGAGGGGGCAACTAATGAAAAACTGTTTTTT. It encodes CASSLEGATNEKLFF.

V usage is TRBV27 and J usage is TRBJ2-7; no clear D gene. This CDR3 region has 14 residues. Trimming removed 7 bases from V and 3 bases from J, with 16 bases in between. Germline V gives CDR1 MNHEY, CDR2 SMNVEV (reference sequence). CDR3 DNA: TGTGCCAGCACCATACGCCCGGGCCGCTACGAGCAGTACTTC. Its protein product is CASTIRPGRYEQYF.

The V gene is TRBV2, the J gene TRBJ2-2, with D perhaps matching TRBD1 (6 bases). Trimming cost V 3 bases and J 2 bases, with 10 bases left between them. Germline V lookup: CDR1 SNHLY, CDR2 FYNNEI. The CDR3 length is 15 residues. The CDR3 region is CASSDDRINTGELFF. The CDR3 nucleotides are TGTGCCAGCAGTGATGACAGGATTAACACCGGGGAGCTGTTTTTT.

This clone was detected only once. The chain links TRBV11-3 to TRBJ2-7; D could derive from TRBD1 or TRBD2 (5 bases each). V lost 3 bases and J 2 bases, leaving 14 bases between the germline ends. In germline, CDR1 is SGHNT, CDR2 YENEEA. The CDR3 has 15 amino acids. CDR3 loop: CASSLQGPFPYEQYF. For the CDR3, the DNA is TGTGCCAGCAGCTTGCAGGGACCGTTCCCCTACGAGCAGTACTTC.

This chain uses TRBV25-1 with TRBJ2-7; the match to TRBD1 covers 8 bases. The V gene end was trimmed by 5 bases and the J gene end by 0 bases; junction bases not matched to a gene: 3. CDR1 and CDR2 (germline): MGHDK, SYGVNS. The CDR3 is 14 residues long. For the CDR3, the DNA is TGTGCCAGCAGTCGGACAGGGTCCTCCTACGAGCAGTACTTC. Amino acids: CASSRTGSSYEQYF.

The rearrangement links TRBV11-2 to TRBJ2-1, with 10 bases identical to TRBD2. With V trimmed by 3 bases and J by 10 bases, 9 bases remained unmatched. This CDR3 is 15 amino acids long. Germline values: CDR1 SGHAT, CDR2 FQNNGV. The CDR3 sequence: CASSFGTSAELEQFF. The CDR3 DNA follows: TGTGCCAGCAGCTTTGGGACTAGCGCTGAGCTGGAGCAGTTCTTC.

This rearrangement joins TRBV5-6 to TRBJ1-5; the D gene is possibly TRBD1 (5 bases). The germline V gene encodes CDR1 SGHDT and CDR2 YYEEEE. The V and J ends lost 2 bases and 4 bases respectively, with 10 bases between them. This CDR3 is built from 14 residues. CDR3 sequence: CASSLRGTNQPQHF. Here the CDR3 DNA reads TGTGCCAGCAGCTTACGGGGCACAAATCAGCCCCAGCATTTT.

The CDR3 nucleotides are TGTGCCAGCAGGGGCGTGGGACAAAGCTACGAGCAGTACTTC. This gives the protein CASRGVGQSYEQYF. V and J are TRBV7-2 and TRBJ2-7, with D possibly TRBD1 on 6 matching bases. Germline values: CDR1 SGHTA, CDR2 FQGNSA. V lost 6 bases and J lost 3, with 15 bases in between. This CDR3 contains 14 residues.

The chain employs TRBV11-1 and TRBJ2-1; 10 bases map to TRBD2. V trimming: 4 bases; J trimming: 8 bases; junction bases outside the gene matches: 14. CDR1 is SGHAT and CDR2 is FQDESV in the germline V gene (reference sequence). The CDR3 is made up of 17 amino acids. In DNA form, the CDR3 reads TGTGCCAGCAGCTCAGTCGTGAGCGGGAGGGCTAAAGATGAGCAGTTCTTC. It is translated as CASSSVVSGRAKDEQFF.

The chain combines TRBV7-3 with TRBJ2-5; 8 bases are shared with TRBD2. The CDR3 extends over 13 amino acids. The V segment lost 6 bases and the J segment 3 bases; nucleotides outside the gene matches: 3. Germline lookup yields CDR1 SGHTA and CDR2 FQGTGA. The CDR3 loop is CASSKAGEETQYF. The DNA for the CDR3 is TGTGCCAGCAGTAAAGCGGGAGAAGAGACCCAGTACTTC. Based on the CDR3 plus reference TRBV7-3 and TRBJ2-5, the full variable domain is GAGVSQTPSNKVTEKGKYVELRCDPISGHTALYWYRQSLGQGPEFLIYFQGTGAADDSGLPNDRFFAVRPEGSVSTLKIQRTERGDSAVYLCASSKAGEETQYFGPGTRLLVL.

CDR3 coding DNA: TGTGCCAGCAGCCAAGATGGTGGGACAGGGAATAACTATGGCTACACCTTC. Its protein product is CASSQDGGTGNNYGYTF. The chain employs TRBV4-2 and TRBJ1-2, with 9 bases aligning to TRBD1. Germline CDR1 LGHNA, CDR2 YNFKEQ. There are 17 residues in the CDR3. Unmatched junction bases numbered 6, after V lost 0 bases and J lost 1 base.